This T cell receptor (beta chain) originates from a study of OX40 agonist ivuxolimab in advanced cancers. On the study more broadly: Each patient was given ivuxolimab into a vein every 2 weeks, at 0.01 to 10 mg/kg.

Points from the study as a whole: At doses 0.1 to 3.0 mg/kg, CD4+ and CD8+ clones expanded.

Measured with immunoSEQ multiplex PCR; TCRdb has only the in-frame clones, and not every one. The sample shows about 70,000 clones, more than 85% of them seen only once. About this clone itself: Antigen unknown. This specimen includes other DNA sequences encoding the same CDR3.

Germline V gene lookup returns CDR1 SGHDT and CDR2 YYEEEE. Deletions cut 0 bases from V and 4 bases from J, with 5 bases between. The CDR3 runs to 13 residues. The source is an adult with an advanced solid tumor such as melanoma, head and neck, liver or kidney cancer. Sequenced material: CD4+ or CD8+ T cells sorted from blood, taken in a trial of the OX40 agonist ivuxolimab. The chain employs TRBV5-6 and TRBJ1-5; D is unclear. The CDR3 nucleotides are TGTGCCAGCAGCTTGGGCCGAAATCAGCCCCAGCATTTT. Amino acids: CASSLGRNQPQHF.